The 26 T cell receptor beta chains listed next were all sequenced from one sample in a study of control samples from healthy donors and cancer patients. Here immunoSEQ multiplex PCR was the method, and the copy in TCRdb shows in-frame clones only, minus some. Of 100,000 to 150,000 clones listed, over 80% are singletons. Sequencing was done on a sample of blood. The source of these receptors is a woman between 45 and 65 years old in good health.

V gene TRBV28 combines with J gene TRBJ1-1, with a weak D call TRBD1 (6 bases). Per the germline V gene, CDR1 is MDHEN and CDR2 is SYDVKM. The V end lost 6 bases, the J end lost 5 bases, and 16 bases lay between the germline ends. The CDR3 runs to 14 residues. The chain's CDR3 is CASSFGQPGTEAFF. Written as DNA, the CDR3 is TGTGCCAGCAGCTTCGGACAGCCAGGGACTGAAGCTTTCTTT.

The rearrangement joins TRBV2 to TRBJ1-3; maybe TRBD1 (5 bases). V was cut by 2 bases and J by 0 bases, with 8 bases left in between. Germline CDR1 reads SNHLY; CDR2 reads FYNNEI. The CDR3 loop spans 15 amino acids. In DNA, the CDR3 is TGTGCCAGCAGTGAACTCGGGGGCTCTGGAAACACCATATATTTT. Translating it yields CASSELGGSGNTIYF.

The chain is built from TRBV1 and TRBJ2-2; the DNA was not compared with TRBD2, the D call given in the table. TRBV1 is a listed pseudogene. The CDR3 length is 17 residues. In DNA, the CDR3 is TGCACCAGCAGCCAACCTGGACTAGCGGGGGGCACCGGGGAGCTGTTTTTT. Encoded protein: CTSSQPGLAGGTGELFF.

The chain recombines TRBV2 with TRBJ2-4, with 16 bases identical to TRBD2. From germline, CDR1 is SNHLY and CDR2 FYNNEI. V trimming: 0 bases; J trimming: 8 bases; junction bases outside the gene matches: 13. The CDR3 sequence is 20 residues long. CDR3 loop: CASSEALLGTSGGAVDIQYF. The CDR3 region has the DNA TGTGCCAGCAGTGAAGCGCTTTTAGGGACTAGCGGGGGGGCCGTGGACATTCAGTACTTC.

This chain connects TRBV10-3 to TRBJ1-2, with D possibly matching TRBD1 (6 bases). The CDR3 totals 16 residues. Trimming left V 2 bases short and J 3 bases short, with 16 bases between. Germline CDR1 reads ENHRY; CDR2 reads SYGVKD. Here the CDR3 reads CAISEATGLSDYGYTF. CDR3 DNA sequence: TGTGCCATCAGTGAGGCTACAGGGTTGTCTGACTATGGCTACACCTTC.

The V and J genes are TRBV3-1 (or the pseudogene TRBV3-2) and TRBJ1-4, with unresolved D. This CDR3 is built from 13 residues. Germline-derived CDR1 and CDR2 are LGHDT and YNNKEL (reference sequence). Trimming shortened V by 2 bases and J by 5 bases, and 6 bases separated the two germline ends. The CDR3 reads CASSQLTNEKLFF. CDR3 coding DNA: TGTGCCAGCAGCCAACTAACCAATGAAAAACTGTTTTTT.

In this sample, this clone turned up once. The V call is TRBV29-1, the J call TRBJ1-1, with D unclear. The CDR3 sequence is 16 residues long. Trimming left V 4 bases short and J 3 bases short, with 21 bases between. Germline CDR1 reads SQVTM; CDR2 reads ANQGSEA. The CDR3 sequence: CSVASYVITPDTEAFF. In nucleotides, the CDR3 is TGCAGCGTTGCCTCCTATGTTATTACCCCGGACACTGAAGCTTTCTTT. Full variable domain (remainder filled in from reference TRBV29-1 and TRBJ1-1): SAVISQKPSRDICQRGTSLTIQCQVDSQVTMMFWYRQQPGQSLTLIATANQGSEATYESGFVIDKFPISRPNLTFSTLTVSNMSPEDSSIYLCSVASYVITPDTEAFFGQGTRLTVV.

The chain combines TRBV5-1 with TRBJ2-1; TRBD2 matches 7 bases. Trimming took 7 bases from V and 4 from J; bases not matched to a gene: 11. Germline V CDR1 and CDR2: SGHRS, YFSETQ. The CDR3 is made up of 15 amino acids. The CDR3 coding sequence is TGCGCCAGCGGTCTAACGGGGGGAGGATACAATGAGCAGTTCTTC. It specifies CASGLTGGGYNEQFF.

The rearrangement joins TRBV9 to TRBJ2-5; 9 positions match TRBD1. V lost 4 bases and J lost 0; bases outside the gene matches: 4. The CDR3 is made up of 15 amino acids. Germline CDR1 and CDR2: SGDLS and YYNGEE. In DNA, the CDR3 is TGTGCCAGCAGCCCAGGACAGGGGCACCAAGAGACCCAGTACTTC. The encoded protein is CASSPGQGHQETQYF.

This clone was detected only a few times. The genes are TRBV25-1 and TRBJ2-2; unclear D gene. The CDR3 extends over 14 amino acids. Germline values: CDR1 MGHDK, CDR2 SYGVNS. V lost 4 bases, J lost 5 bases, and 11 bases lay in between. Here the CDR3 reads CASSGDGETGELFF. The CDR3 DNA reads TGTGCCAGCAGTGGGGATGGGGAAACCGGGGAGCTGTTTTTT.

This rearrangement joins TRBV25-1 to TRBJ1-2, with 9 bases that match TRBD1. The J segment lost 4 bases and the V segment lost 8 bases, leaving 11 bases of the junction unmatched. Germline CDR1 MGHDK, CDR2 SYGVNS. CDR3 length equals 15 residues. The CDR3 region has the DNA TGTGCCAGCGTCCCCTCCGGGACAGGGAGCTATGGCTACACCTTC. It translates to CASVPSGTGSYGYTF.

The rearrangement links TRBV7-9 to TRBJ1-4; 11 nucleotides match TRBD1. This CDR3 region has 15 residues. Trimming at V came to 1 base and at J to 7 bases, leaving 2 bases not matched to a gene. Germline V gene lookup returns CDR1 SEHNR and CDR2 FQNEAQ (reference sequence). CDR3 sequence (DNA): TGTGCCAGCAGCTTAGTTGGGACAGGGGGTGAAAAACTGTTTTTT. Protein product: CASSLVGTGGEKLFF.

J is TRBJ2-5 and V is TRBV7-2, with a possible D match to TRBD2 (5 bases). The CDR3 sequence is 14 residues long. V was cut by 7 bases and J by 6 bases, with 18 bases left in between. Germline V gene lookup returns CDR1 SGHTA and CDR2 FQGNSA. CDR3 region: CASTRDYKAKTQYF. DNA for the CDR3: TGTGCCAGCACCCGGGATTATAAGGCCAAGACCCAGTACTTC.

The V gene is TRBV20-1, the J gene TRBJ2-7; D not resolved. In germline, CDR1 is DFQATT, CDR2 SNEGSKA (reference sequence). Between the trimmed V and J ends, which lost 4 bases and 6 bases, there was a span of 10 bases. This CDR3 contains 11 residues. CDR3 DNA sequence: TGCAGTGCTATTTCTAGAGCCGAGCAGTACTTC. Amino acid sequence: CSAISRAEQYF.

This clone was found once. The chain couples TRBV10-3 to TRBJ2-1; tentative D call: TRBD2 (6 bases). The CDR3 totals 15 residues. V gave up 3 bases and J gave up 7 bases, with 16 bases separating them. Germline V CDR1 and CDR2: ENHRY, SYGVKD. The chain's CDR3 is CAISDFGGSRNEQFF. The CDR3, as DNA: TGTGCCATCAGTGATTTTGGGGGGTCTAGAAATGAGCAGTTCTTC.

The genes are TRBV5-4 and TRBJ2-2; 10 nucleotides align to TRBD2. The germline V gene has CDR1 SGHNT and CDR2 YYREEE (reference sequence). Losses at the gene ends were 4 bases for V and 1 base for J; bases not matched to a gene: 4. CDR3 length: 16 amino acids. The CDR3 loop is CASSLRTSGNTGELFF. In nucleotides, the CDR3 is TGTGCCAGCAGCCTGCGGACTAGCGGGAACACCGGGGAGCTGTTTTTT. Together with reference TRBV5-4 and TRBJ2-2, the CDR3 gives the full variable domain: ETGVTQSPTHLIKTRGQQVTLRCSSQSGHNTVSWYQQALGQGPQFIFQYYREEENGRGNFPPRFSGLQFPNYSSELNVNALELDDSALYLCASSLRTSGNTGELFFGEGSRLTVL.

The rearrangement links TRBV5-6 to TRBJ1-6; D is undetermined. The germline V gene encodes CDR1 SGHDT and CDR2 YYEEEE. Trimming took off 5 bases at V and 6 bases at J, with 9 bases between the two ends. The CDR3 covers 13 residues. CDR3 loop: CASREQFNSPLHF. The CDR3 DNA sequence: TGTGCCAGCAGGGAACAGTTTAATTCACCCCTCCACTTT.

This chain uses TRBV18 with TRBJ1-1; possibly TRBD1 for D (5 bases). The ends were cut back, 6 bases at V and 4 bases at J, with 18 bases in the middle. The CDR3 sequence is 15 residues long. Germline assignment: CDR1 KGHSH and CDR2 LQKENI. The CDR3 DNA reads TGTGCCAGCTCGCCCCTTAATGTGGGGGGCACTGAAGCTTTCTTT. Its translation is CASSPLNVGGTEAFF.

The chain combines TRBV24-1 with TRBJ1-5, with a tentative D call TRBD1 (5 bases). Germline values: CDR1 KGHDR, CDR2 SFDVKD. The CDR3 length is 14 residues. V lost 2 bases to trimming and J lost 1 base, with 5 bases between them. The chain's CDR3 is CATSDWTSNQPQHF. The CDR3 bases are TGTGCCACCAGTGATTGGACAAGCAATCAGCCCCAGCATTTT.

The chain couples TRBV21-1 to TRBJ1-2. TRBV21-1 is a documented pseudogene. The CDR3 loop spans 15 amino acids. In nucleotides, the CDR3 is TGTGCCAGCACCTTTAGGGGGGCGCGAATGGTTGGCTACACCTTC. Its translation is CASTFRGARMVGYTF.

The chain couples TRBV28 to TRBJ2-5, with D unresolved. This CDR3 region has 19 residues. Trimming removed 3 bases at V and 4 bases at J, with 27 bases between. In germline, CDR1 is MDHEN, CDR2 SYDVKM. The DNA of the CDR3 is TGTGCCAGCAGTTTCGGGTCCGCCAACGGCCCCCGTCTTCGAGAGACCCAGTACTTC. Amino acid sequence: CASSFGSANGPRLRETQYF.

This clone was picked up one time. V is TRBV28 and J is TRBJ1-2; D is undetermined. The germline V gene has CDR1 MDHEN and CDR2 SYDVKM. This CDR3 region has 15 residues. V was shortened by 5 bases and J by 7 bases, with 20 bases between the two germline ends. CDR3: CASSPYLREERGYTF. The CDR3 coding sequence is TGTGCCAGCAGTCCGTATCTGCGCGAAGAGCGTGGCTACACCTTC.

The chain employs TRBV18 and TRBJ1-2; D not resolved. V gave up 2 bases and J gave up 6 bases, with 19 bases separating them. CDR1 KGHSH and CDR2 LQKENI come from the germline V gene. The CDR3 length is 16 residues. CDR3: CASSPFRVSLDNGYTF. CDR3 bases: TGTGCCAGCTCACCATTCCGGGTCTCATTAGACAATGGCTACACCTTC.

The J gene is TRBJ1-3, the V gene TRBV6-6; D remains unclear. Trimming pared 5 bases from V and 4 bases from J, leaving 15 bases between. This CDR3 is built from 15 residues. Germline V gene sequence: CDR1 MNHNY, CDR2 SVGAGI (reference sequence). The CDR3 DNA follows: TGTGCCAGCAGTCTAGTCGGGATGTCGGGAAACACCATATATTTT. It specifies CASSLVGMSGNTIYF.

The V gene is TRBV5-6, the J gene TRBJ2-5; TRBD1 matches at 7 bases. The V and J ends lost 1 base and 5 bases, in that order; junction bases with no gene match: 8. Germline lookup yields CDR1 SGHDT and CDR2 YYEEEE. The CDR3 loop spans 15 amino acids. CDR3 coding DNA: TGTGCCAGCAGCTTGTTACGAGGCAGGGGGGAGACCCAGTACTTC. Its translation: CASSLLRGRGETQYF.

V gene TRBV6-1 combines with J gene TRBJ2-5; a possible D gene is TRBD1 (5 bases). Germline lookup yields CDR1 MNHNS and CDR2 SASEGT. The CDR3 runs to 17 residues. The V end was cut by 3 bases, the J end by 5 bases, with 22 bases between. The chain's CDR3 is CASSDLKVRALFETQYF. The CDR3 DNA reads as TGTGCCAGCAGTGATCTTAAGGTCAGGGCGTTGTTTGAGACCCAGTACTTC.